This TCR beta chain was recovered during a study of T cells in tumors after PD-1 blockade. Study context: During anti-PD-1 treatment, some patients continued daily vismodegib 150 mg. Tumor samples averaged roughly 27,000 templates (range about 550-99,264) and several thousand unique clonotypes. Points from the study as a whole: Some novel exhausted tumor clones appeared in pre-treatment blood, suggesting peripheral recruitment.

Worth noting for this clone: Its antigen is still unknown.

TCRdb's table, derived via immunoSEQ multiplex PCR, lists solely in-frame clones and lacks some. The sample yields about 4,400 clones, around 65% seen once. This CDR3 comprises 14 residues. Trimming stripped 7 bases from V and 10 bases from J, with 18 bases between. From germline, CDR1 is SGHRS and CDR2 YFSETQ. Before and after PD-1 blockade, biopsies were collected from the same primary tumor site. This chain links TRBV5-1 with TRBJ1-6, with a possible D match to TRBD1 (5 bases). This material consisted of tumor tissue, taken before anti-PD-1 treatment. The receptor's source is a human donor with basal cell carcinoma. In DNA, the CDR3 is TGCGCCAGCGGCGGGGCCTACGAGGGATCACCCCTCCACTTT. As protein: CASGGAYEGSPLHF.